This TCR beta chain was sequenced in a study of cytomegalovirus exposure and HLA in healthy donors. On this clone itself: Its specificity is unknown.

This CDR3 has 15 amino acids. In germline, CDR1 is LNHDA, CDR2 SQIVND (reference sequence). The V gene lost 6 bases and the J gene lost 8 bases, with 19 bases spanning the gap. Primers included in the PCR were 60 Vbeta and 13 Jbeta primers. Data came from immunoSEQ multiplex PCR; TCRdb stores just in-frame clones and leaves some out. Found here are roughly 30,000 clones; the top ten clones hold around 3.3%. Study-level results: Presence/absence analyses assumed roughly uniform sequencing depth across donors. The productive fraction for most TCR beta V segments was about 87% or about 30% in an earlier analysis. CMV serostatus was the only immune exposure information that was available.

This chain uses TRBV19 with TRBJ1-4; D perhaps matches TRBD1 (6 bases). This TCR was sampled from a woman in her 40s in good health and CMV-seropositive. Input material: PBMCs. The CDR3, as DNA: TGTGCCAGTAGCCACCCCGCAGGGGCAAAAGAAAAACTGTTTTTT. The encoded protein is CASSHPAGAKEKLFF.